These 7 T cell receptor beta chains originate from one sample sequenced in a study of blood T cell repertoires in COVID-19. Clones were read by immunoSEQ multiplex PCR, and TCRdb kept only the in-frame ones, dropping some. The sample comprises 150,000 to 200,000 clones, around 91% of which are singletons, and more than 0.75% rests with the top ten. The specimen sequenced was PBMCs or T cells enriched from blood (not recorded which). These receptor sequences come from a woman younger than 35 who had recovered from COVID-19.

The J gene is TRBJ1-1, the V gene TRBV9, with 7 bases matching TRBD1. This CDR3 has 17 amino acids. V lost 4 bases, J lost 1 base, and 13 bases stayed unmatched. CDR1 SGDLS and CDR2 YYNGEE come from the germline V gene. For the CDR3, the DNA is TGTGCCAGCAGCCCTACGACGCGCCGGACAGGGAACACTGAAGCTTTCTTT. This translates into CASSPTTRRTGNTEAFF. Complete variable domain (other parts from reference TRBV9 and TRBJ1-1): DSGVTQTPKHLITATGQRVTLRCSPRSGDLSVYWYQQSLDQGLQFLIQYYNGEERAKGNILERFSAQQFPDLHSELNLSSLELGDSALYFCASSPTTRRTGNTEAFFGQGTRLTVV.

The V gene is TRBV4-2, the J gene TRBJ1-1; TRBD1 matches at 11 bases. Per germline, CDR1 LGHNA and CDR2 YNFKEQ. Unmatched junction bases numbered 11, after V lost 6 bases and J lost 11 bases. CDR3 size: 14 residues. CDR3 sequence (DNA): TGTGCCAGCAGTCCCGGGACAGGGGGTCTGGGGGCTTTCTTT. Translated, it gives CASSPGTGGLGAFF.

This sequence joins TRBV27 and TRBJ1-4; weak D call: TRBD1 (6 bases). This CDR3 contains 18 residues. Per the germline V gene, CDR1 is MNHEY and CDR2 is SMNVEV (reference sequence). Deletions cut 1 base from V and 6 bases from J, with 21 bases between. CDR3 bases: TGTGCCAGCAGTTTATATAAAAATTTAGGGACACAGGATGAAAAACTGTTTTTT. Residues: CASSLYKNLGTQDEKLFF. Together with reference TRBV27 and TRBJ1-4, the CDR3 gives the full variable domain: EAQVTQNPRYLITVTGKKLTVTCSQNMNHEYMSWYRQDPGLGLRQIYYSMNVEVTDKGDVPEGYKVSRKEKRNFPLILESPSPNQTSLYFCASSLYKNLGTQDEKLFFGSGTQLSVL.

The rearrangement joins TRBV5-4 to TRBJ2-1; the match to TRBD2 covers 10 bases. Germline lookup yields CDR1 SGHNT and CDR2 YYREEE (reference sequence). The J segment lost 5 bases and the V segment lost 4 bases, leaving 6 bases of the junction unmatched. The CDR3 is 15 residues long. This CDR3 reads CASSAGLAADNEQFF. The CDR3 DNA is TGTGCCAGCAGCGCCGGACTAGCGGCGGACAATGAGCAGTTCTTC. The complete variable domain, with remaining parts taken from reference TRBV5-4 and TRBJ2-1, reads ETGVTQSPTHLIKTRGQQVTLRCSSQSGHNTVSWYQQALGQGPQFIFQYYREEENGRGNFPPRFSGLQFPNYSSELNVNALELDDSALYLCASSAGLAADNEQFFGPGTRLTVL.

The chain has TRBV5-6 and TRBJ1-3; tentative D call: TRBD1 (6 bases). The V end lost 4 bases, the J end lost 0 bases, and 11 bases lay between the germline ends. This CDR3 contains 15 residues. Germline CDR1 and CDR2: SGHDT and YYEEEE. CDR3 coding DNA: TGTGCCAGCAGCACGCCGGACAGCTCTGGAAACACCATATATTTT. Its protein product is CASSTPDSSGNTIYF.

The J gene is TRBJ2-7, the V gene TRBV6-5, with TRBD2 matching 7 bases. Per the germline V gene, CDR1 is MNHEY and CDR2 is SVGAGI. V shed 5 bases, J shed 2 bases, and the junction held 6 bases outside the gene matches. The CDR3 loop spans 14 amino acids. The CDR3 is CASSRTSFAYEQYF. In nucleotides, the CDR3 is TGTGCCAGCAGTAGGACTAGTTTCGCCTACGAGCAGTACTTC.

The count of this clone is one. The rearrangement uses TRBV28 and TRBJ2-7; TRBD2 aligns across 8 bases. Per germline, CDR1 MDHEN and CDR2 SYDVKM. V dropped 3 bases and J dropped 11; count of bases not matched to a gene: 3. The CDR3 is made up of 11 amino acids. This CDR3 is CASSFEAGEYF. DNA of the CDR3: TGTGCCAGCAGTTTTGAAGCGGGGGAGTACTTC.